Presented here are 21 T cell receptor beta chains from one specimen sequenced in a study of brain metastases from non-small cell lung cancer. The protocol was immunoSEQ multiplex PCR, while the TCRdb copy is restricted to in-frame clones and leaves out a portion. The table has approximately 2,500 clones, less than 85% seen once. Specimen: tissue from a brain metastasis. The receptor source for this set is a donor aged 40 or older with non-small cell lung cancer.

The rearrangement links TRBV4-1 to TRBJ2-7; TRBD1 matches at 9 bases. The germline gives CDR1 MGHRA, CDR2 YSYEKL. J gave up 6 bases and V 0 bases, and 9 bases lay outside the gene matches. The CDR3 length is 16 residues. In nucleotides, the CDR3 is TGCGCCAGCAGCCAAGATCCGCGGACAGGGGTGTGCGAGCAGTACTTC. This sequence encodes CASSQDPRTGVCEQYF.

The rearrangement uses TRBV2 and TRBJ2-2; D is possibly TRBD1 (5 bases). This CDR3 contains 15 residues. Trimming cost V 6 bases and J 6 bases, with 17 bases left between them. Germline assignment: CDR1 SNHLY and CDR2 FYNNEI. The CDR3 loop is CASSADQGWAGELFF. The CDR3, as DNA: TGTGCCAGCAGCGCAGATCAGGGATGGGCCGGGGAGCTGTTTTTT.

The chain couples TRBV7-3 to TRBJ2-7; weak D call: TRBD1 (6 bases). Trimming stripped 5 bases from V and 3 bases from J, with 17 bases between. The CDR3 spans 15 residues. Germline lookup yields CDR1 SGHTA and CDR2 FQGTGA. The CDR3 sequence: CASSMMQGNGYEQYF. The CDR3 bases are TGTGCCAGCAGCATGATGCAGGGGAACGGCTACGAGCAGTACTTC.

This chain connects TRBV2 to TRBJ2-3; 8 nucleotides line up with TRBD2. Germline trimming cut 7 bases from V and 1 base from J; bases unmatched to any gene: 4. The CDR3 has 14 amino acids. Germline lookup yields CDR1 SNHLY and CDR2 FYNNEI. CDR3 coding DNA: TGTGCCAGCAAGACTAGCGTGGGCACAGATACGCAGTATTTT. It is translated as CASKTSVGTDTQYF. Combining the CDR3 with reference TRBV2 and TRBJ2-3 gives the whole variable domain EPEVTQTPSHQVTQMGQEVILRCVPISNHLYFYWYRQILGQKVEFLVSFYNNEISEKSEIFDDQFSVERPDGSNFTLKIRSTKLEDSAMYFCASKTSVGTDTQYFGPGTRLTVL.

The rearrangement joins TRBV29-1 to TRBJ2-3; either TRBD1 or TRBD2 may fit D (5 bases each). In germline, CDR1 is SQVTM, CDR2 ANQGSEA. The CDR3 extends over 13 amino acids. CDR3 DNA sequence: TGCACCCTCTCCGGGACCAACACAGATACGCAGTATTTT. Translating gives CTLSGTNTDTQYF.

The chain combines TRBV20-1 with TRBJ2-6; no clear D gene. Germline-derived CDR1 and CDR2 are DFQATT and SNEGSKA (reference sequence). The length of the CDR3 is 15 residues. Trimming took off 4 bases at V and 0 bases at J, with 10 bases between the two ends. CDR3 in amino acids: CSANEPLSGANVLTF. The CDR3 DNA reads TGCAGTGCTAATGAACCGCTCTCTGGGGCCAACGTCCTGACTTTC.

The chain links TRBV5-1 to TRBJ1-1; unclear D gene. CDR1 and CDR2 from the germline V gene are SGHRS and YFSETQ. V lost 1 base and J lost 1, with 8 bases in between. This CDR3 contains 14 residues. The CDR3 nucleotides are TGCGCCAGCAGCTTGTTCCCCGAGAACACTGAAGCTTTCTTT. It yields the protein CASSLFPENTEAFF.

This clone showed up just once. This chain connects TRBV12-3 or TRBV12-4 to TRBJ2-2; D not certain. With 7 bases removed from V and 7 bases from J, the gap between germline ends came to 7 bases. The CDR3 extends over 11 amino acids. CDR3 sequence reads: CASNRFGELFF. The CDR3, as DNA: TGTGCCAGCAATCGATTCGGGGAGCTGTTTTTT.

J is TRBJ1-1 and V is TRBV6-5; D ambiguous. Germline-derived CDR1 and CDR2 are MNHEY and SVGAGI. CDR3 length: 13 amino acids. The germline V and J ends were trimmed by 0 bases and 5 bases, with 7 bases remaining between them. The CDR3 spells CASSYSKYTEAFF. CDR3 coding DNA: TGTGCCAGCAGTTACTCGAAATATACTGAAGCTTTCTTT.

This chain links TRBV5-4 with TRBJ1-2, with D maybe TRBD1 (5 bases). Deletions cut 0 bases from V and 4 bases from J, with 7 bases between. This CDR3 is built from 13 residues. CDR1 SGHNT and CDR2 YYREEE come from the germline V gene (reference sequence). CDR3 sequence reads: CASSLDRSYGYTF. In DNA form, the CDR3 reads TGTGCCAGCAGCTTGGACAGGTCCTATGGCTACACCTTC.

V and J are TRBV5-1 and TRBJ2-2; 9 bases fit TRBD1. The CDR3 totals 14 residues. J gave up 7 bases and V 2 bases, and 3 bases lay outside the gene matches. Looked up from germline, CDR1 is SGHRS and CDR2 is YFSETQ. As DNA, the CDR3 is TGCGCCAGCAGCTTTACAGGGGGCATCGGGGAGCTGTTTTTT. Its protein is CASSFTGGIGELFF.

In nucleotides, the CDR3 is TGTGCCAGCAGCCACAGGGGGCTGAACACTGAAGCTTTCTTT. This sequence encodes CASSHRGLNTEAFF. The V call is TRBV14, the J call TRBJ1-1; 8 nucleotides align to TRBD1. Unmatched junction bases numbered 0, after V lost 3 bases and J lost 0 bases. The CDR3 is made up of 14 amino acids. Germline V gives CDR1 SGHDN, CDR2 FVKESK.

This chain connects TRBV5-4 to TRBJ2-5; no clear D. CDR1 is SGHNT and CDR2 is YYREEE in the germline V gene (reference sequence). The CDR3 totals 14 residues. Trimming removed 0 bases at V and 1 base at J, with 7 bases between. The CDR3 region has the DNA TGTGCCAGCAGCTTGGACAGTTTCCAAGAGACCCAGTACTTC. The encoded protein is CASSLDSFQETQYF.

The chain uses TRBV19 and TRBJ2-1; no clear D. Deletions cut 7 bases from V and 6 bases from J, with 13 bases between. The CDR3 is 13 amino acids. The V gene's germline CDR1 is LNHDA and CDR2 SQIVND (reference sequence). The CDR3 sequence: CASTQPRGNEQFF. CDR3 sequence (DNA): TGTGCCAGTACTCAACCTCGCGGCAATGAGCAGTTCTTC.

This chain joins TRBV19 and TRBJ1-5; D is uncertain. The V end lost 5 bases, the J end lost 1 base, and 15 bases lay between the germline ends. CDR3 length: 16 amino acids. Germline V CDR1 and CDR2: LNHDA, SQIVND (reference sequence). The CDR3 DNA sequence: TGTGCCAGTAGTCCAACAAAGTTACTGAGCAATCAGCCCCAGCATTTT. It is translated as CASSPTKLLSNQPQHF.

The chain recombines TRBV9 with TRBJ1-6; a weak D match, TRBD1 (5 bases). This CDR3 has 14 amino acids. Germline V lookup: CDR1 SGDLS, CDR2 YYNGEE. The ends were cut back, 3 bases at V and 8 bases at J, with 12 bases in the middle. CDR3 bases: TGTGCCAGCAGCGAGACAGCGACTGATTCACCCCTCCACTTT. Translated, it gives CASSETATDSPLHF.

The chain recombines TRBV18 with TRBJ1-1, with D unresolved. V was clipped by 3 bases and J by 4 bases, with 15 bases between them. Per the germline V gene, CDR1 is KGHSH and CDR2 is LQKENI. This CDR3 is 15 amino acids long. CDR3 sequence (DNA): TGTGCCAGCTCACCTCCAGAGAGGTCGATCACTGAAGCTTTCTTT. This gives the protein CASSPPERSITEAFF.

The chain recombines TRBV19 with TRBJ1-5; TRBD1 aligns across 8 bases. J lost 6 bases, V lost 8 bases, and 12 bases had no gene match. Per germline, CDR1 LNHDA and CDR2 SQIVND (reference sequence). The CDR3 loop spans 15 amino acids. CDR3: CASASWTGKGQPQHF. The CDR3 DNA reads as TGTGCCAGTGCCTCCTGGACAGGGAAGGGTCAGCCCCAGCATTTT.

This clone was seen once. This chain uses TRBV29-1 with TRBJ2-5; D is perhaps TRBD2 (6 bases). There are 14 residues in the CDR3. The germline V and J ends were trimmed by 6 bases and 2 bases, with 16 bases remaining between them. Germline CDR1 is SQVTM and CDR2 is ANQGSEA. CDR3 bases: TGCAGCGTAAGGCGGGGATGGGGGCAAGAGACCCAGTACTTC. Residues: CSVRRGWGQETQYF.

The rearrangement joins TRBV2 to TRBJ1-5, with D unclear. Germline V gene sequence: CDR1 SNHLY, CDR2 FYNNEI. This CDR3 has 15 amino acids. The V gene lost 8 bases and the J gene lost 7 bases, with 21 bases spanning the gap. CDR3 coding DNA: TGTGCCAGCGCGGGAGTCCAAGGGCCCACCCAGCCCCAGCATTTT. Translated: CASAGVQGPTQPQHF.

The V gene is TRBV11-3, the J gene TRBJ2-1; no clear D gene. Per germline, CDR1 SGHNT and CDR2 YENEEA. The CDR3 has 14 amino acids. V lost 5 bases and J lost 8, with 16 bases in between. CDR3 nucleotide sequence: TGTGCCAGCAGCCCGGAGCACTTTAGTGATGAGCAGTTCTTC. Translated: CASSPEHFSDEQFF.